The sequence of this T cell receptor beta chain was determined in a study of cytomegalovirus exposure and HLA in healthy donors. Study-level findings and limits: Cytomegalovirus association was assigned to about 150 TCR beta chains.

A single count supports this clone. The target antigen is unknown. Per germline, CDR1 MNHNS and CDR2 SASEGT. V shed 7 bases, J shed 3 bases, and the junction held 4 bases outside the gene matches. The CDR3 runs 13 residues. It was with 60 Vbeta and 13 Jbeta primers that the PCR ran. This table comes from immunoSEQ multiplex PCR, and its TCRdb copy is limited to in-frame clones, with some not included. Of hundreds of thousands of clones listed, roughly 68% are singletons. This sequence was found in a man aged 35 to 55 in good health and CMV-seropositive. The chain recombines TRBV6-1 with TRBJ1-1; 8 bases line up with TRBD1. The sample taken for sequencing was PBMCs. The CDR3 region is CASTLTGDTEAFF. DNA for the CDR3: TGTGCCAGCACCCTGACAGGGGACACTGAAGCTTTCTTT.